This paragraph covers one T cell receptor (beta chain) sequence. What it binds is unknown. MiXCR was run by TCRdb on the reads, yielding one entry per CDR3 protein. Among some 800,000 distinct CDR3 sequences listed, approximately 30% were seen once. The CDR3 runs 14 residues. From germline, CDR1 is SNHLY and CDR2 FYNNEI. V dropped 10 bases and J dropped 1 base, with 14 bases sitting between them. This specimen belongs to a study of T cell repertoires in cytomegalovirus infection. Across the whole study: Matching HLA type, along with CMV infection, was indicated by public TCR beta signatures. Study findings and constraints: The ex vivo response showed dominance by HLA-C-restricted CMV-specific TCR beta clonotypes.

The TCR sequence derives from a human donor in good health (CMV status not recorded). Some clones in this sample may be carry-over from other donors' samples. The rearrangement links TRBV2 to TRBJ1-3; possible D gene TRBD1, 6 bases. The material sequenced was cultured CD8+ T cells from PBMCs, taken from culture after CMV antigen stimulation. The CDR3 coding sequence is TGTGCCAATTTGGACAGACGTTCTGGAAACACCATATATTTT. The encoded protein is CANLDRRSGNTIYF.